The 4 T cell receptor beta chains listed next were all sequenced from one sample in a study of post-analysis software for immune sequencing data. cDNA libraries for TCR beta contained unique molecular identifiers. TCRdb fed the PCR reads into MiXCR, producing one record per CDR3 protein. The sample shows roughly 600,000 distinct CDR3 sequences, 44% of them seen only once. These receptors lack a known antigen. Broader study findings: Roughly five TRBV segments appeared more often in patients than in controls, and TRBV5-6, TRBV5-1 and TRBV20-1 were among these.

The sample was blood. The origin of the receptors is a girl between 10 and 17 years old with multiple sclerosis.

On this clonotype itself: Without the conserved terminal phenylalanine or tryptophan, this CDR3 likely stems from a read error. V and J are TRBV10-3 and TRBJ2-3, with 9 bases identical to TRBD2. This CDR3 has 16 amino acids. The germline gives CDR1 ENHRY, CDR2 SYGVKD. V was clipped by 6 bases and J by 3 bases; unmatched bases: 10. CDR3 amino acids: CAISPDYSGRTDTQYL. CDR3 sequence (DNA): TGTGCCATCAGCCCCGACTACAGCGGGAGGACAGATACGCAGTATTTG.

This clonotype was counted between two and nine times. V usage is TRBV27 and J usage is TRBJ2-5, with unresolved D. V was shortened by 2 bases and J by 2 bases, with 12 bases between the two germline ends. The CDR3 contains 15 residues. Germline lookup yields CDR1 MNHEY and CDR2 SMNVEV (reference sequence). DNA of the CDR3: TGTGCCAGCAGTTTACTGGGCACTACTCAAGAGACCCAGTACTTC. Its protein is CASSLLGTTQETQYF.

The chain recombines TRBV7-2 with TRBJ2-1; D is unresolved. The V and J ends lost 6 bases and 6 bases respectively, with 18 bases between them. CDR3 length: 15 amino acids. Germline values: CDR1 SGHTA, CDR2 FQGNSA. CDR3 bases: TGTGCCAGCAGTCTGGACGGGTCCCCTTCCAATGAGCAGTTCTTC. Its protein product is CASSLDGSPSNEQFF.

The J gene is TRBJ1-2, the V gene TRBV10-3; D is unresolved. Germline CDR1 is ENHRY and CDR2 is SYGVKD. The CDR3 spans 13 residues. V lost 3 bases, J lost 4 bases, and 9 bases lay in between. The CDR3 DNA follows: TGTGCCATCAGTGACGGAAGGCCCTATGGCTACACCTTC. Translated, it gives CAISDGRPYGYTF.